These T cell receptor beta chains were read from a single sample in a study of blood T cell repertoires in COVID-19. TCRdb's table, derived via immunoSEQ multiplex PCR, lists solely in-frame clones and lacks some. The top ten hold over 40% of the sample, which has about 45,000 clones, around 84% seen once. The sequenced sample consisted of peripheral blood. The receptors derive from a human donor in a cohort sampled during active COVID-19. Both conserved end residues are part of each CDR3. D genes are given only for firm matches. Where a row states a size, it is once, few, many or the class of an expanded clone; other rows omit it.

v_gene	j_gene	len	d_gene	abundance	CDR3nt	CDR3aa
TRBV5-1	TRBJ2-7	14	.	.	TGCGCCAGCAGCTTAGGATTCGGGGTGGACGAGCAGTACTTC	CASSLGFGVDEQYF
TRBV5-1	TRBJ1-6	15	TRBD1	.	TGCGCCAGCAGCGAACAGGGGGGATTTAATTCACCCCTCCACTTT	CASSEQGGFNSPLHF
TRBV19	TRBJ1-1	13	.	.	TGTGCCAGTAGTACTACAGGGAACACTGAAGCTTTCTTT	CASSTTGNTEAFF
TRBV30	TRBJ2-3	15	TRBD1	.	TGTGCCTGGGGGAAGACAGGGGGTAGCACAGATACGCAGTATTTT	CAWGKTGGSTDTQYF
TRBV5-1	TRBJ2-5	15	TRBD1	once	TGCGCCAGCAGCTTAGGACAGGGGTACCAAGAGACCCAGTACTTC	CASSLGQGYQETQYF
TRBV7-2	TRBJ2-5	14	TRBD2	.	TGTGCCAGCAGCTTAGCGGGGACTAGCGAGACCCAGTACTTC	CASSLAGTSETQYF
TRBV7-2	TRBJ1-2	14	.	.	TGTGCCAGCAGCTTAGCGCAGGGAAACTATGGCTACACCTTT	CASSLAQGNYGYTF
TRBV14	TRBJ2-1	16	TRBD1	once	TGTGCCAGCAGCCAAGTTGCAGGGGGCTCCTACAATGAGCAGTTCTTC	CASSQVAGGSYNEQFF
TRBV5-1	TRBJ1-2	16	.	.	TGCGCCAGCAGCTTGGGGGAAACAGGGTTCCATTATGGCTACACCTTC	CASSLGETGFHYGYTF
TRBV14	TRBJ1-2	14	.	.	TGTGCCAGCAGCCTCGGCGGGACTAACTATGGCTACACCTTC	CASSLGGTNYGYTF
TRBV7-2	TRBJ2-3	15	TRBD1	.	TGTGCCAGCAGCAACAGGGGGCGCGACACAGATACGCAGTATTTT	CASSNRGRDTDTQYF
TRBV2	TRBJ1-3	14	.	.	TGTGCCAGCAGTAGAAGTAGCTCTGGAAACACCATATATTTT	CASSRSSSGNTIYF
TRBV10-3	TRBJ1-1	12	.	.	TGTGCCATCAGGGGCGGGAGCACTGAAGCTTTCTTT	CAIRGGSTEAFF
TRBV15	TRBJ1-3	13	.	.	TGTGCCACCAGCAGAGGACGGGAAAACACCATATATTTT	CATSRGRENTIYF
TRBV30	TRBJ2-2	19	TRBD1	.	TGTGCCTGGAGACCAGGGACAGGGACAAAACGTGGGGGAACCGGGGAGCTGTTTTTT	CAWRPGTGTKRGGTGELFF
TRBV6-2/TRBV6-3	TRBJ1-2	14	TRBD1	.	TGTGCCAGCAGCCCGGGACAGAGAACTAGGGGCTACACCTTC	CASSPGQRTRGYTF
TRBV18	TRBJ1-6	14	.	.	TGTGCCAGCTCGTGGGGGACTGGGGATTCACCCCTCCACTTT	CASSWGTGDSPLHF
TRBV4-1	TRBJ2-5	14	.	.	TGCGCCAGCAGCCAAGAGGCGGGGATGGAGACCCAGTACTTC	CASSQEAGMETQYF
TRBV7-3	TRBJ2-5	14	.	.	TGTGCCAGCAGCCGTGACGGACAGGAGGGGACCCAGTACTTC	CASSRDGQEGTQYF
TRBV18	TRBJ1-1	14	.	once	TGTGCCAGCTCACCACGCGGGGTCAACACTGAAGCTTTCTTT	CASSPRGVNTEAFF
TRBV6-5	TRBJ2-1	14	TRBD1	few	TGTGCCAGTTTAAGACAGGGGTCCTACAATGAGCAGTTCTTC	CASLRQGSYNEQFF
TRBV5-1	TRBJ2-5	14	TRBD1	.	TGCGCCAGCAGCCGCGACAGGGCTTGGGAGACCCAGTACTTC	CASSRDRAWETQYF
TRBV6-5	TRBJ1-6	14	.	few	TGTGCCAGCAGGCCACAGAGATTCAATTCACCCCTCCACTTT	CASRPQRFNSPLHF
TRBV5-6	TRBJ2-7	17	TRBD1	few	TGTGCCAGCAGCTTGGTGACAGGGGGAAAGGTCCCCCGCGAGCAGTACTTC	CASSLVTGGKVPREQYF
TRBV7-9	TRBJ1-1	13	.	.	TGTGCCAGCAGCCCAGGGTTGATCACTGAAGCTTTCTTT	CASSPGLITEAFF
TRBV29-1	TRBJ1-2	13	.	.	TGCAGCGTAATGGGGGGGGAGGCCTATGGCTACACCTTC	CSVMGGEAYGYTF
TRBV28	TRBJ2-2	16	.	.	TGTGCCAGCAGTTTATTCCCTGGAGCCCGGTCCGGGGAGCTGTTTTTT	CASSLFPGARSGELFF
TRBV5-1	TRBJ2-2	13	.	.	TGCGCCACCGAGACAGGTGACACCGGGGAGCTGTTTTTT	CATETGDTGELFF